The next 21 T cell receptor beta chains were all read from a single sample in a study of T-cell reconstitution after alpha-beta-depleted transplantation in children. Unique molecular identifiers were used to barcode this TCRbeta library. TCRdb re-called the PCR reads with MiXCR, one entry per CDR3 protein. The table lists about 460,000 distinct CDR3 sequences, 10% to 13% of them singletons, with 2% to 2.5% in the top ten. This sample comprised PBMCs, obtained before TCRalphabeta/CD19-depleted stem cell transplant. Every receptor here comes from a child aged 2-9 years with inherited bone marrow failure, due to receive a stem cell transplant.

The V call is TRBV5-1, the J call TRBJ2-1; maybe TRBD2 (6 bases). Germline V gives CDR1 SGHRS, CDR2 YFSETQ. With 3 bases removed from V and 5 bases from J, the gap between germline ends came to 9 bases. The CDR3 loop spans 13 amino acids. This CDR3 is CASSSGLNNEQFF. For the CDR3, the DNA is TGCGCCAGCAGCTCGGGACTCAACAATGAGCAGTTCTTC. The entire variable domain, with the rest obtained from reference TRBV5-1 and TRBJ2-1, is as follows: KAGVTQTPRYLIKTRGQQVTLSCSPISGHRSVSWYQQTPGQGLQFLFEYFSETQRNKGNFPGRFSGRQFSNSRSEMNVSTLELGDSALYLCASSSGLNNEQFFGPGTRLTVL.

This clonotype was seen ten or more times. The chain carries TRBV30 and TRBJ1-6; 8 bases align to TRBD1. The CDR3 has 14 amino acids. Per germline, CDR1 GTSNPN and CDR2 SVGIG (reference sequence). With 2 bases clipped from V and 10 bases from J, the junction kept 7 bases outside the gene matches. The DNA for the CDR3 is TGTGCCTGGAGTTCCGGGACAGGCTCATCACCCCTCCACTTT. This encodes CAWSSGTGSSPLHF.

This clonotype was detected ten times or more. The chain combines TRBV28 with TRBJ2-5; 9 bases line up with TRBD2. Germline loops: CDR1 MDHEN, CDR2 SYDVKM. The CDR3 extends over 14 amino acids. Trimming removed 4 bases from V and 5 bases from J; junction bases left unmatched: 5. The chain's CDR3 is CASSSSGRWETQYF. The CDR3 DNA reads as TGTGCCAGCAGTTCGAGCGGGAGGTGGGAGACCCAGTACTTC.

This clonotype was seen a few times. The chain is built from TRBV5-1 and TRBJ1-1; 11 bases line up with TRBD1. Germline assignment: CDR1 SGHRS and CDR2 YFSETQ. The V and J ends lost 5 bases and 5 bases, in that order; junction bases with no gene match: 8. This CDR3 has 15 amino acids. CDR3 loop: CASSFGQGAKTEAFF. In nucleotides, the CDR3 is TGCGCCAGCAGTTTCGGACAGGGGGCGAAGACTGAAGCTTTCTTT.

The chain carries TRBV11-2 and TRBJ2-5; the D call may be TRBD1 or TRBD2 (5 bases each). This CDR3 contains 14 residues. Germline V gene sequence: CDR1 SGHAT, CDR2 FQNNGV. V was clipped by 0 bases and J by 5 bases, with 10 bases between them. The CDR3 sequence is CASSLDGTWETQYF. For the CDR3, the DNA is TGTGCCAGCAGCTTAGATGGGACGTGGGAGACCCAGTACTTC.

This rearrangement joins TRBV20-1 to TRBJ1-5; the D gene is possibly TRBD1 (5 bases). CDR1 is DFQATT and CDR2 is SNEGSKA in the germline V gene (reference sequence). The CDR3 consists of 15 residues. Trimming took off 5 bases at V and 6 bases at J, with 20 bases between the two ends. The CDR3 coding sequence is TGCAGTGCTTCAGATAACAGGTGGCGCGGTCAGCCCCAGCATTTT. Residues: CSASDNRWRGQPQHF.

This clonotype was picked up many times. This chain joins TRBV9 and TRBJ2-5; 11 positions agree with TRBD2. The CDR3 has 19 amino acids. CDR1 is SGDLS, CDR2 YYNGEE, per germline. V trimming: 3 bases; J trimming: 5 bases; junction bases outside the gene matches: 18. CDR3 nucleotide sequence: TGTGCCAGCAGCGAACACCAGGAATCTTTAGCGGGAGGGTGGGAGACCCAGTACTTC. This sequence encodes CASSEHQESLAGGWETQYF.

This clonotype was seen at least ten times. The chain uses TRBV20-1 and TRBJ2-5; D is unresolved. V lost 0 bases, J lost 7 bases, and 15 bases lay in between. Germline CDR1 reads DFQATT; CDR2 reads SNEGSKA (reference sequence). The CDR3 runs 14 residues. The CDR3 spells CSARDFEVSRTQYF. In nucleotides, the CDR3 is TGCAGTGCTAGAGATTTTGAGGTGTCGAGGACCCAGTACTTC.

The chain employs TRBV28 and TRBJ2-1; 10 nucleotides match TRBD2. The CDR3 totals 17 residues. Germline V lookup: CDR1 MDHEN, CDR2 SYDVKM. V was pared by 5 bases and J by 2 bases, with 9 bases of the junction left unmatched. CDR3 nucleotides: TGTGCCAGCAGTCCACGAATTCTAGCGGGAGCCTACAATGAGCAGTTCTTC. Protein sequence: CASSPRILAGAYNEQFF.

This clonotype was found many times. The gene calls are TRBV4-3 and TRBJ2-1; D is possibly TRBD2 (5 bases). From germline, CDR1 is LGHNA and CDR2 YSLEER. This CDR3 region has 17 residues. The germline V and J ends were trimmed by 3 bases and 4 bases, with 19 bases remaining between them. The CDR3 nucleotides are TGCGCCAGCAGCCATGACCGGGCCCCTGACTATTACAATGAGCAGTTCTTC. The encoded protein is CASSHDRAPDYYNEQFF.

V gene TRBV11-3 combines with J gene TRBJ2-1; possible D gene TRBD2, 6 bases. Germline V gene sequence: CDR1 SGHNT, CDR2 YENEEA. Trimming took 4 bases from V and 0 from J, leaving 13 bases between them. CDR3 size: 16 residues. CDR3 residues: CASSSPGGSSYNEQFF. The CDR3 DNA reads TGTGCCAGCAGCTCACCTGGGGGGAGCTCCTACAATGAGCAGTTCTTC.

At least ten counts were recorded for this clonotype. CDR3 DNA sequence: TGTGCCACCAGTGACGGGACAGGGGATGGGGCAGATACGCAGTATTTT. Its translation is CATSDGTGDGADTQYF. The V call is TRBV24-1, the J call TRBJ2-3; 10 bases map to TRBD1. This CDR3 is built from 16 residues. Unmatched junction bases numbered 7, after V lost 4 bases and J lost 4 bases. CDR1 and CDR2 from the germline V gene are KGHDR and SFDVKD.

At least ten counts were recorded for this clonotype. The chain combines TRBV7-2 with TRBJ2-1; 12 bases line up with TRBD2. CDR1 and CDR2 (germline): SGHTA, FQGNSA. V lost 6 bases, J lost 5 bases, and 5 bases stayed unmatched. The CDR3 is 15 residues long. CDR3 sequence (DNA): TGTGCCAGCAGGTTCCTAGCGGGAGGGCACAATGAGCAGTTCTTC. Amino acid sequence: CASRFLAGGHNEQFF.

Worth noting for this clonotype: This may stem from a read error, because a much larger clone lies one nucleotide away. The genes are TRBV4-1 and TRBJ2-7, with 13 bases identical to TRBD2. In germline, CDR1 is MGHRA, CDR2 YSYEKL. The CDR3 totals 19 residues. CDR3 sequence: CSSSPRGLAGETGSYEQYF. The CDR3 DNA follows: TGTTCCAGCAGCCCAAGAGGACTAGCGGGAGAGACGGGCTCCTACGAGCAGTACTTC.

This clonotype was seen repeatedly, ten times or more. The chain combines TRBV29-1 with TRBJ2-7, with 9 bases identical to TRBD1. Trimming removed 4 bases from V and 2 bases from J; junction bases left unmatched: 6. The germline V gene has CDR1 SQVTM and CDR2 ANQGSEA. The CDR3 runs to 14 residues. The chain's CDR3 is CSVGGQGAPYEQYF. CDR3 coding DNA: TGCAGCGTTGGGGGACAGGGAGCCCCCTACGAGCAGTACTTC.

At least ten counts were recorded for this clonotype. The gene calls are TRBV18 and TRBJ2-1, with TRBD2 matching 7 bases. This CDR3 region has 13 residues. With 3 bases clipped from V and 5 bases from J, the junction kept 1 base outside the gene matches. Germline V gives CDR1 KGHSH, CDR2 LQKENI. This chain's CDR3 is CASSPGLDNEQFF. Here the CDR3 DNA reads TGTGCCAGCTCACCCGGACTAGACAATGAGCAGTTCTTC. The full variable domain, its missing parts supplied by reference TRBV18 and TRBJ2-1, is NAGVMQNPRHLVRRRGQEARLRCSPMKGHSHVYWYRQLPEEGLKFMVYLQKENIIDESGMPKERFSAEFPKEGPSILRIQQVVRGDSAAYFCASSPGLDNEQFFGPGTRLTVL.

This clonotype has ten or more counts. This chain connects TRBV14 to TRBJ2-1, with D possibly being TRBD1 or TRBD2 (5 bases each). Germline V gene sequence: CDR1 SGHDN, CDR2 FVKESK. V was trimmed by 4 bases and J by 11 bases, leaving 12 bases between them. The CDR3 spans 12 residues. The CDR3 sequence: CASSLGTAKQFF. DNA for the CDR3: TGTGCCAGCAGCCTCGGGACGGCAAAGCAGTTCTTC.

This clonotype was seen a handful of times. The chain has TRBV5-1 and TRBJ2-7; 10 bases map to TRBD2. The V segment lost 5 bases and the J segment 1 base; nucleotides outside the gene matches: 6. CDR1 and CDR2 from the germline V gene are SGHRS and YFSETQ. This CDR3 is 15 amino acids long. Written as DNA, the CDR3 is TGCGCCAGCAGATTCGGGACTAGCGAATCCTACGAGCAGTACTTC. The encoded protein is CASRFGTSESYEQYF.

Remarks on this clonotype: A much larger clone lies one base from this, so it may be a read error. V and J are TRBV12-3 or TRBV12-4 and TRBJ2-1; 11 bases agree with TRBD2. There are 17 residues in the CDR3. The CDR3 region has the DNA TGTACCAGCAGTTTAGATGCGGGACTAGCGGCTTACAATGAGCAGTTCTTC. This sequence encodes CTSSLDAGLAAYNEQFF.

The table lists this clonotype with many counts. The chain is built from TRBV7-9 and TRBJ2-3; 7 bases line up with TRBD2. The V gene end was trimmed by 5 bases and the J gene end by 2 bases; junction bases not matched to a gene: 4. The CDR3 covers 14 residues. Germline-derived CDR1 and CDR2 are SEHNR and FQNEAQ (reference sequence). This CDR3 is CASSPRLATDTQYF. The CDR3, as DNA: TGTGCCAGCAGCCCCAGACTAGCCACAGATACGCAGTATTTT.

The chain is built from TRBV19 and TRBJ1-1, with TRBD1 as a possible D gene (5 bases). Germline lookup yields CDR1 LNHDA and CDR2 SQIVND (reference sequence). With 3 bases removed from V and 5 bases from J, the gap between germline ends came to 10 bases. This CDR3 comprises 13 residues. The CDR3 DNA sequence: TGTGCCAGTAGTATGAGGGGATGGACTGAAGCTTTCTTT. Translation gives CASSMRGWTEAFF.